The rows below give T cell receptor beta chains drawn from one sample of a study of OX40 agonist ivuxolimab in advanced cancers. Method: immunoSEQ multiplex PCR; TCRdb's copy keeps in-frame clones and lacks some. The sample contains fewer than 130,000 clones, approximately 90% of which appear only once. Sequencing used CD4+ or CD8+ T cells sorted from blood, obtained in a trial of the OX40 agonist ivuxolimab. The receptors were gathered from an adult with an advanced solid tumor such as melanoma, head and neck, liver or kidney cancer. CDR3s include the opening cysteine and the closing phenylalanine or tryptophan. Fields, in order: clone size, D gene, V gene, J gene, CDR3 protein, CDR3 DNA. D genes are given only for firm matches. A row's size may be missing; if present it is once, few, many or a size class.

>-|-|TRBV9|TRBJ2-5
CASSVASHQETQYF
TGTGCCAGCAGCGTAGCTTCGCACCAAGAGACCCAGTACTTC
>once|TRBD1|TRBV30|TRBJ2-1
CAWSQFGQGSGRGSNEQFF
TGTGCCTGGAGCCAATTCGGACAGGGTAGTGGGAGAGGGAGCAATGAGCAGTTCTTC
>-|-|TRBV30|TRBJ2-6
CAWISGSSGANVLTF
TGTGCCTGGATCTCAGGTAGCTCTGGGGCCAACGTCCTGACTTTC
>once|-|TRBV14|TRBJ1-1
CASSQWGRKNTEAFF
TGTGCCAGCAGCCAATGGGGTAGGAAGAACACTGAAGCTTTCTTT
>-|TRBD2|TRBV28|TRBJ2-7
CASSVLAGGYEQYF
TGTGCCAGCAGCGTATTAGCGGGAGGTTACGAGCAGTACTTC
>-|-|TRBV27|TRBJ1-2
CASSDPFVGYTF
TGTGCCAGCAGTGACCCTTTTGTCGGCTACACCTTC
>-|-|TRBV25-1|TRBJ1-3
CASSGDRSSGNTIYF
TGTGCCAGCAGTGGAGACCGGAGCTCTGGAAACACCATATATTTT
>-|TRBD1|TRBV2|TRBJ2-3
CASDRGPRTDTQYF
TGTGCCAGCGACAGGGGGCCCCGCACAGATACGCAGTATTTT
>-|-|TRBV5-6|TRBJ1-4
CASSLRPGIEEKLFF
TGTGCCAGCAGCCTGAGACCGGGAATCGAAGAAAAACTGTTTTTT
>-|TRBD1|TRBV30|TRBJ1-2
CAWSLDRGRYYGYTF
TGTGCCTGGAGTCTCGACAGGGGGCGCTACTATGGCTACACCTTC
>-|-|TRBV30|TRBJ1-6
CAWSGPTVTDSPLHF
TGTGCCTGGAGCGGACCGACAGTGACCGATTCACCCCTCCACTTT
>-|TRBD1|TRBV7-7|TRBJ2-2
CASSRTGGLDGELFF
TGTGCTAGCAGCCGGACAGGGGGCTTGGACGGGGAGCTGTTTTTT
>-|-|TRBV19|TRBJ2-1
CASSILTSSYNEQFF
TGTGCCAGTAGTATCCTTACTAGCTCCTACAATGAGCAGTTCTTC
>-|TRBD2|TRBV5-1|TRBJ2-3
CASRVGLAESTDTQYF
TGCGCCAGCAGAGTTGGGCTAGCGGAGAGCACAGATACGCAGTATTTT
>-|-|TRBV10-3|TRBJ2-5
CAISVDPSGETQYF
TGTGCCATCAGTGTGGACCCGAGCGGCGAGACCCAGTACTTC
>-|TRBD2|TRBV5-5|TRBJ2-1
CASSYEPSGRAFYNEQFF
TGTGCCAGCAGCTACGAACCAAGCGGGAGGGCCTTCTACAATGAGCAGTTCTTC
>-|-|TRBV11-1|TRBJ1-2
CASSLLSGGGYTF
TGTGCCAGCAGCTTACTCTCAGGAGGTGGCTACACCTTC
>-|-|TRBV6-1|TRBJ2-1
CASSEGPRKFF
TGTGCCAGCAGTGAAGGCCCAAGGAAGTTCTTC
>-|TRBD2|TRBV4-1|TRBJ2-1
CASSQKGNLAGGSSYNEQFF
TGCGCCAGCAGCCAGAAAGGGAACCTAGCGGGGGGTAGCTCCTACAATGAGCAGTTCTTC
>-|-|TRBV5-4|TRBJ2-2
CASTLAGWNTGELFF
TGTGCCAGCACCCTGGCGGGGTGGAACACCGGGGAGCTGTTTTTT
>-|-|TRBV28|TRBJ1-2
CASSLPTGPYGYTF
TGTGCCAGCAGTTTACCTACAGGGCCCTATGGCTACACCTTC
>-|-|TRBV28|TRBJ2-2
CASSSKSTDTGELFF
TGTGCCAGCAGTTCTAAGTCGACAGACACCGGGGAGCTGTTTTTT
>once|-|TRBV5-1|TRBJ2-3
CASSQGTASRNTQYF
TGCGCCAGCAGCCAGGGGACGGCTAGCAGGAATACGCAGTATTTT
>-|TRBD1|TRBV9|TRBJ2-3
CASSVAWTGGTDTQYF
TGTGCCAGCAGCGTCGCCTGGACAGGGGGCACAGATACGCAGTATTTT
>-|-|TRBV14|TRBJ1-4
CASSDLGTNEKLFF
TGTGCCAGCAGCGACTTGGGGACTAATGAAAAACTGTTTTTT
>-|-|TRBV5-1|TRBJ2-3
CASQSGLTDTQYF
TGCGCCAGCCAGAGCGGGCTCACAGATACGCAGTATTTT
>-|-|TRBV25-1|TRBJ1-1
CASSVRTELEAFF
TGTGCCAGCAGTGTAAGGACGGAGCTTGAAGCTTTCTTT
>-|-|TRBV5-5|TRBJ1-1
CASSPGLNTEAFF
TGTGCCAGCAGCCCCGGTTTGAACACTGAAGCTTTCTTT
>-|TRBD1|TRBV28|TRBJ2-5
CASVPWTGNQETQYF
TGTGCCAGCGTCCCGTGGACAGGGAACCAAGAGACCCAGTACTTC